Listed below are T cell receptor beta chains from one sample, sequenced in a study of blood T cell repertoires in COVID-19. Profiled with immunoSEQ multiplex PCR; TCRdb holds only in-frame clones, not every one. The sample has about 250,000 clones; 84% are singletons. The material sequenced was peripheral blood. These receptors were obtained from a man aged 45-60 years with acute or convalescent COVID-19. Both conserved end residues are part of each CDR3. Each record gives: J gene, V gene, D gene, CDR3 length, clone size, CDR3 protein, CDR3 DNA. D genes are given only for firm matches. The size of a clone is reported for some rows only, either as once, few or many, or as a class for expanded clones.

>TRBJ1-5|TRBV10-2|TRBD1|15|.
CASSENRGRGQPQHF
TGCGCCAGCAGTGAGAATAGGGGGCGCGGACAGCCCCAGCATTTT
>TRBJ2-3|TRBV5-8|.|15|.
CASSWLTGSTDTQYF
TGTGCCAGCAGCTGGCTTACAGGGAGCACAGATACGCAGTATTTT
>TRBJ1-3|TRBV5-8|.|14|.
CASSLAGSGNTIYF
TGTGCCAGCAGCTTGGCCGGGAGTGGAAACACCATATATTTT
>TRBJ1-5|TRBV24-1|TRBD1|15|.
CATSEGQGLNQPQHF
TGTGCCACCAGTGAGGGACAGGGGCTTAATCAGCCCCAGCATTTT
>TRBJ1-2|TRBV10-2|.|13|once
CASSDRGNYGYTF
TGCGCCAGCAGTGACAGGGGTAACTATGGCTACACCTTC
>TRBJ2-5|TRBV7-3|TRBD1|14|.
CASSASGGEETQYF
TGTGCCAGCAGCGCCTCAGGGGGAGAAGAGACCCAGTACTTC
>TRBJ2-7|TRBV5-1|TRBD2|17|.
CASSRGDGTSGSYEQYF
TGCGCCAGCAGCCGGGGGGATGGGACTAGCGGATCCTACGAGCAGTACTTC
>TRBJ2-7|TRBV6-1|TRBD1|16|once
CASSDSRTGRSYEQYF
TGTGCCAGCAGTGACAGCAGGACAGGGAGGTCCTACGAGCAGTACTTC
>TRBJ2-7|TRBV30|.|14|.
CAWGGGGTSYEQYF
TGTGCCTGGGGGGGAGGCGGAACCTCCTACGAGCAGTACTTC
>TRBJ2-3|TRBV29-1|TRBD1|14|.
CSVYRQGAPDTQYF
TGCAGCGTTTATAGACAGGGGGCACCAGATACGCAGTATTTT
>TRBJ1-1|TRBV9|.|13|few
CASSPRGDSEAFF
TGTGCCAGCAGCCCCCGTGGCGACAGCGAAGCTTTCTTT
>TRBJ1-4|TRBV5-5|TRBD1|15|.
CASSSVQGANEKLFF
TGTGCCAGCAGCTCCGTACAGGGGGCTAATGAAAAACTGTTTTTT
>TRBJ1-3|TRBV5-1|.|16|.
CASSPRTGVSGNTIYF
TGCGCCAGCAGTCCTAGGACGGGGGTTTCTGGAAACACCATATATTTT
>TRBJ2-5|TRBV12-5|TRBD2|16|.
CASGLVWVAGQETQYF
TGTGCTAGTGGTTTGGTATGGGTAGCGGGACAAGAGACCCAGTACTTC
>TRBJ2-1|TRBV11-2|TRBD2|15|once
CASSSLAGAQNEQFF
TGTGCCAGCAGTAGTCTAGCGGGAGCACAAAATGAGCAGTTCTTC
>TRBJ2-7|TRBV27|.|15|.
CASRLTTGASYEQYF
TGTGCCAGCAGATTAACGACAGGAGCTTCCTACGAGCAGTACTTC
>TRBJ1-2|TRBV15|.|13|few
CATSVAVNYGYTF
TGTGCCACCAGCGTCGCAGTCAACTATGGCTACACCTTC
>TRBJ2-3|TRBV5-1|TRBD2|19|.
CASSTRGTSGGGSTDTQYF
TGCGCCAGCAGCACCCGAGGGACTAGCGGGGGAGGGAGCACAGATACGCAGTATTTT
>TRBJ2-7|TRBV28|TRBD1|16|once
CASSTPGQGTPYEQYF
TGTGCCAGCTCAACACCGGGACAGGGGACCCCCTACGAGCAGTACTTC
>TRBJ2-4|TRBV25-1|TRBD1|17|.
CASSEGSQGIGGNIQYF
TGTGCCAGCAGTGAAGGGTCACAGGGGATAGGGGGAAACATTCAGTACTTC
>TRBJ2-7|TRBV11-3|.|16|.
CASSSKQGYQSYEQYF
TGTGCCAGCAGCTCCAAACAGGGATACCAAAGCTACGAGCAGTACTTC
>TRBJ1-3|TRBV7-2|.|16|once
CASSLAGGRSGNTIYF
TGTGCCAGCAGCTTAGCTGGGGGCCGCTCTGGAAACACCATATATTTT
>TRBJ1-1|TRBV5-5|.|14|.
CASSLAEGLTEAFF
TGTGCCAGCAGCTTGGCCGAGGGACTCACTGAAGCTTTCTTT
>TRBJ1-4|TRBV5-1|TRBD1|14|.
CASRPVLTGEKLFF
TGCGCCAGCAGGCCCGTACTGACAGGGGAAAAACTGTTTTTT
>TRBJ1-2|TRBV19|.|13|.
CASNPGNEYGYTF
TGTGCCAGTAATCCAGGGAACGAGTATGGCTACACCTTC
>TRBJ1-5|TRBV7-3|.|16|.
CASSPPGVTGNQPQHF
TGTGCCAGCAGCCCCCCCGGGGTCACGGGCAATCAGCCCCAGCATTTT
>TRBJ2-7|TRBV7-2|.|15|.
CASSLARGSFYEQYF
TGTGCCAGCAGCTTAGCGCGGGGCAGTTTCTACGAGCAGTACTTC
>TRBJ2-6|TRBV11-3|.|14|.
CASSLESGANVLTF
TGTGCCAGCAGCTTGGAGTCTGGGGCCAACGTCCTGACTTTC
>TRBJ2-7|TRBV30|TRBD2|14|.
CAWSPGLAAYEQYF
TGTGCCTGGAGCCCCGGACTAGCGGCCTACGAGCAGTACTTC
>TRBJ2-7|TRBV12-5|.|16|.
CASGLALGGASNEQYF
TGTGCTAGTGGTTTGGCCCTAGGGGGGGCGAGCAACGAGCAGTACTTC
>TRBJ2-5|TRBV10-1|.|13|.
CASSGQVSETQYF
TGCGCCAGCAGTGGTCAGGTATCGGAGACCCAGTACTTC
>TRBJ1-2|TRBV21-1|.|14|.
CASSTMDRCYGYTF
TGTGCCAGCAGCACTATGGACAGGTGCTATGGCTACACCTTC